This TCR beta chain derives from a study of blood T cell repertoires in COVID-19. On the study more broadly: PBMCs, B-cell-depleted T cells, or T cells provided the cDNA or gDNA that made up the material.

CDR1 is SGHTA and CDR2 is FQGNSA in the germline V gene. The CDR3 consists of 13 residues. The junction had 3 bases not matched to a gene; V was cut back by 5 bases and J by 2 bases. Assay: immunoSEQ multiplex PCR; the TCRdb copy retains only in-frame clones and omits some. The sample lists over 250,000 clones, around nine tenths occurring once. Sequenced: peripheral blood. The chain is built from TRBV7-2 and TRBJ2-7, with 7 bases identical to TRBD2. The receptor was derived from a woman between 65 and 79 years old with COVID-19, enrolled during active disease. The CDR3: CASSEGLAYEQYF. The CDR3 nucleotides are TGTGCCAGCAGCGAAGGACTAGCCTACGAGCAGTACTTC. The entire variable domain, with the rest obtained from reference TRBV7-2 and TRBJ2-7, is as follows: GAGVSQSPSNKVTEKGKDVELRCDPISGHTALYWYRQSLGQGLEFLIYFQGNSAPDKSGLPSDRFSAERTGGSVSTLTIQRTQQEDSAVYLCASSEGLAYEQYFGPGTRLTVT.